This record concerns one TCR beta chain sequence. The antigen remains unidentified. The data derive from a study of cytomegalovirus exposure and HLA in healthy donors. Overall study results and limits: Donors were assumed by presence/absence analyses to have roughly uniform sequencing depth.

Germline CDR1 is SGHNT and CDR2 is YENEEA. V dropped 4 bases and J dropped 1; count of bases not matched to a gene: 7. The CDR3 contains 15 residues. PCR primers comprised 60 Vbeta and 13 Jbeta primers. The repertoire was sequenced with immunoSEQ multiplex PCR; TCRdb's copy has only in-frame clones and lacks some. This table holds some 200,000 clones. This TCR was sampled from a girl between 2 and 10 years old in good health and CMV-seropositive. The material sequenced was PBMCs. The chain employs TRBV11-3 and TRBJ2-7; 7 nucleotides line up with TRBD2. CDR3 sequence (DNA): TGTGCCAGCAGCTACGCTAGCGGAGGGTCCTACGAGCAGTACTTC. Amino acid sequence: CASSYASGGSYEQYF. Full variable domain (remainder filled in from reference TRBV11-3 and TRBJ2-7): EAGVVQSPRYKIIEKKQPVAFWCNPISGHNTLYWYLQNLGQGPELLIRYENEEAVDDSQLPKDRFSAERLKGVDSTLKIQPAELGDSAVYLCASSYASGGSYEQYFGPGTRLTVT.